This T cell receptor (beta chain) came from a study of shared clonotypes between healthy human individuals. Overall study results and limits: The sharing of around 5% of naive CD4 clonotypes was seen across a few donors. Naive subsets tended to show greater estimated richness than memory subsets.

For this clone: Its antigen is not known.

With 6 bases removed from V and 7 bases from J, the gap between germline ends came to 7 bases. The CDR3 consists of 10 residues. Germline-derived CDR1 and CDR2 are DFQATT and SNEGSKA (reference sequence). In the authors' methods: Filtering was not the same, since immunoSEQ gave junction-only sequences without quality scores. Sequencing used immunoSEQ multiplex PCR; TCRdb keeps in-frame clones, though not all of them. That table supplies the V and J calls and clone size; D and trimming were determined from the DNA. The table has about 230,000 clones, 50% to 75% seen once. V usage is TRBV20-1 and J usage is TRBJ2-1; D is unclear. This TCR was recovered from a man aged 30 to 45 in good health. Sequencing input: memory CD4+ T cells sorted from blood. Subset reported: CD45RA-negative fraction. The CDR3 DNA is TGCAGTGCCCCTTTTAATGAGCAGTTCTTC. As protein: CSAPFNEQFF.